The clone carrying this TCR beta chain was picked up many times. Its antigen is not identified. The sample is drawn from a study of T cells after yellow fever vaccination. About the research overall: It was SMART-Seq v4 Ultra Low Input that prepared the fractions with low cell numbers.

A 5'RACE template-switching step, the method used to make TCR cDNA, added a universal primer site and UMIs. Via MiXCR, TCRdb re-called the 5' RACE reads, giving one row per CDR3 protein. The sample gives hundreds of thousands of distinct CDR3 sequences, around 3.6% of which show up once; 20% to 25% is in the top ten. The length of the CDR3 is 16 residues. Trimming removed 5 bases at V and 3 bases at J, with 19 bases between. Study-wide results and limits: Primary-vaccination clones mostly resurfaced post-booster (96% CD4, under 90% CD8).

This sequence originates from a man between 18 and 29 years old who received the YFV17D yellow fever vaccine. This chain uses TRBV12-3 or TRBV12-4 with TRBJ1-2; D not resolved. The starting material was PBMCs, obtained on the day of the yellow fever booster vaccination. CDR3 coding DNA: TGTGCCAGCAGTCCAACCGGGCCTCAGACCTACTATGGCTACACCTTC. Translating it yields CASSPTGPQTYYGYTF.